This TCR beta chain was documented in a study of shared clonotypes between healthy human individuals (dated by TCRdb to the early 2020s). A note on the overall study: A couple of women and three men aged 18 to 49 years were included in the cohort. For each donor, CD4 naive and CD4 memory were each given three plates, CD8 naive was given two plates, and CD8 memory was given one plate. To estimate repertoire size and how much clonotypes are shared between individuals, the study performed deep sequencing of blood TCR repertoires from a few healthy adults. To increase sequencing depth and limit assay-specific biases, different laboratories used diverse techniques to prepare libraries and sequence TCR repertoires. Each donor's leukapheresis produced roughly between roughly 0.85 and 10 billion PBMCs. Study-level results and caveats: Sampling was restricted to blood, and TCR repertoires in tissue are likely to differ from TCR repertoires in blood. The small number of donors limited the genetic and exposure-history diversity represented. Sharing across a few donors was observed for 4.5% to 6.5% of naive CD4, 3.5% of naive CD8, over 2% of memory CD4, and roughly 0.4% of memory CD8 clonotypes. Pairwise subsampling indicated that sequencing depth was expected to affect the degree of clonotype sharing among donors. Incomplete sequencing was indicated by rarefaction of sorted-subset datasets, despite the large sequencing depth. Naive subsets generally had larger estimated clonotype richness than memory subsets. Higher generation probabilities were observed for clonotypes shared by all four sorted-subset donors than for non-shared clonotypes.

Regarding this clone: This receptor's antigen is unknown. One base away there is no much larger clone; base qualities are not given.

Healthy HIV-negative adults with no recently reported acute infections or vaccinations were included as donors. Every donor was a Caucasian adult residing in Nashville, Tennessee, USA. CD4+ T cells were enriched by magnetic negative selection; naive cells were then positively selected on CD45RA, and the negative fraction formed the memory subset. Blood was obtained by leukapheresis, after which PBMCs were separated by Ficoll-Histopaque density gradient centrifugation and cryopreserved in liquid nitrogen vapor phase. Analytical flow cytometry was used to check the purity and quantity of each magnetically sorted T cell population. From each sorted fraction, genomic DNA was isolated and quantified by UV absorbance on a Nanodrop 2000c. Trimming takes 4 bases from V and 4 bases from J, and the germline ends sit 12 bases apart. In the germline V gene, CDR1 corresponds to SGHRS and CDR2 to YFSETQ. The CDR3, cysteine through phenylalanine, is 14 amino acids long. Only the CDR3 part of the read is kept: 42 bases, read in frame from the first base.

Using the deep immunoSEQ assay, multiplex PCR amplified TCR CDR3 regions from genomic DNA. For each cell subset, the extracted genomic DNA was distributed evenly across all wells of several immunoSEQ 96-well plates, and each plate served as one replicate. For sorted subsets, each replicate PCR was loaded with around 200 ng genomic DNA, equivalent to some 31,000 T cell genomes. The purified libraries were quantified using a Qubit 3.0 fluorometer, sized with a Bioanalyzer 2100, and then quantified again using the KAPA Library Quantification kit. Each immunoSEQ 96-well plate was sequenced on its own single-read 150-cycle Illumina NextSeq 550 flow cell. For the original study's pipeline: The immunoSEQ output contained only junctional sequences without quality scores, so filtering could not match that applied to full-length reads. Sequences were annotated with PyIR, a Python wrapper for IgBLAST v1.9, using IMGT germline references to assign V/J genes and CDR3. Reads with weak V/J assignments (E-value above 1e-6), missing CDR3, stop codons, out-of-frame junctions, or ambiguous translated residues were removed. V3J clonotypes were defined as sequences sharing an identical inferred V gene, J gene, and CDR3 amino acid sequence. Percentage overlap between repertoires was calculated by dividing the number of shared unique clonotypes by the size of the smaller repertoire. Three approaches were used to assess repertoire richness: RTK rarefaction, the Chao1 estimator, and Recon v2.1 estimates of unobserved clonotypes. Generation probabilities were computed with OLGA for all TCRbeta clonotypes obtained by the gDNA method from a handful of donors. TCRdb's version of the immuneACCESS table is confined to in-frame rearrangements and falls short of the full clone set. An unresolved V gene accounts for under half of the shortfall where checked; the remainder is of unknown origin. V, J and clone size derive from that table, while D and trimming were established from the DNA sequence. The sample table records approximately 2.5 million clones; approximately 93% of these occur just once. The ten largest clones capture 0.36% of the sample.

Sequenced input: naive CD4+ T cells from PBMCs. The sample's cell subset or site label is to be understood as: CD45RA+ positively selected. Recombination joined TRBV5-1 with TRBJ1-3; the D gene is perhaps TRBD1, from 5 matching bases. This clonotype was obtained from a man between 18 and 35 years old in good health. Some clones in this sample may be carry-over from other donors' samples. The CDR3 region reads CASSIAGSGNTIYF. The sequenced DNA is TGCGCCAGCAGCATTGCAGGGTCAGGAAACACCATATATTTT.